This T cell receptor beta chain was profiled in a study of cytomegalovirus exposure and HLA in healthy donors. Findings of the study overall: HLA allele associations emerged for fewer than 20,000 TCR beta sequences in a later analysis, at 0.05 false discovery rate. While the bulk of TCR sequences proved rare, some public TCRs turned up in many donors.

V shed 4 bases and J shed 2 bases, with 16 bases lying between them. This CDR3 comprises 17 residues. CDR1 is SGHNT and CDR2 is YYREEE in the germline V gene (reference sequence). With respect to this clone: The antigen is undetermined.

These donors, healthy bone marrow donors, were studied. The PCR was carried out with 60 Vbeta primers and 13 Jbeta primers. Libraries were prepared by immunoSEQ multiplex PCR; TCRdb keeps only in-frame clonotypes and omits some of them. This sample has 150,000 or so clones, with more than 60% found just once. Sequencing was performed on PBMCs. This chain joins TRBV5-4 and TRBJ1-6, with D possibly matching TRBD1 (5 bases). The TCR was taken from a female donor in good health and CMV-seronegative. The CDR3 is CASSLRQTGAYNSPLHF. For the CDR3, the DNA is TGTGCCAGCAGCCTTCGACAGACCGGTGCCTATAATTCACCCCTCCACTTT.